A few counts support the clone carrying this T cell receptor (beta chain). This specimen belongs to a study of patients and donors after allogeneic stem cell transplantation. A single record per CDR3 protein comes from TCRdb applying MiXCR to the RT-PCR reads. The table includes roughly 140,000 distinct CDR3 sequences, roughly two fifths detected once. The origin of this receptor is a human donor who was either an allogeneic HSCT recipient or a stem cell or donor lymphocyte infusion donor (not recorded which). It is not recorded whose cells these are; they may come from a transplant donor. The sequenced sample was blood, either unsorted or a sorted T cell fraction (not recorded which).

CDR3 bases: TGCAGTGCTAGAACGTTCGGCGGCACGCTGTTTTTT. Translated: CSARTFGGTLFF. The chain joins TRBV20-1 to TRBJ1-4; D remains unclear. Between the trimmed V and J ends, which lost 2 bases and 14 bases, there was a span of 15 bases. This CDR3 is 12 amino acids long. Germline V gene data show CDR1 as DFQATT and CDR2 as SNEGSKA (reference sequence).